This T cell receptor beta chain stems from a study of shared clonotypes between healthy human individuals. At the level of the study: Every donor yielded three CD4 naive, three CD4 memory, two CD8 naive and one CD8 memory plate. Findings of the study overall: In several donors, roughly 5.2% of naive CD4 clonotypes appeared in common.

The protocol was immunoSEQ multiplex PCR, while the TCRdb copy is restricted to in-frame clones and leaves out a portion. The table includes 2 million to 2.5 million clones, around 93% detected once. V dropped 3 bases and J dropped 4; count of bases not matched to a gene: 8. CDR1 is KGHSH, CDR2 LQKENI, per germline. The CDR3 has 15 amino acids. Of note for this clone: The antigen remains unidentified.

The receptor was isolated from a man younger than 35 in good health. Some clones in this sample may be carry-over from other donors' samples. Sample: naive CD4+ T cells from PBMCs. Subset noted: CD45RA+ positively selected. The V call is TRBV18, the J call TRBJ1-2, with TRBD1 matching over 7 bases. The CDR3 loop reads CASSPAGQPGYGYTF. The CDR3 DNA follows: TGTGCCAGCTCACCCGCGGGACAGCCAGGCTATGGCTACACCTTC.